Each of the 15 T cell receptor beta chains below was sequenced from the same sample in a study of CD8+CD57+ T cells in acquired aplastic anemia. TCR beta VDJ combinations and CDR3 sequences were profiled from genomic DNA. TCRdb reprocessed the reads with MiXCR, giving one entry per CDR3 protein. The repertoire holds some 200,000 distinct CDR3 sequences, with around 60% as singletons. Sequencing was performed on sorted CD4+, CD8+, or CD8+CD57+ T cells (not recorded which) from PBMCs. The receptors derive from a human donor in good health.

V and J are TRBV4-1 and TRBJ1-6; D unclear. The CDR3 contains 12 residues. In germline, CDR1 is MGHRA, CDR2 YSYEKL. Trimming cost V 1 base and J 9 bases, with 4 bases left between them. CDR3 residues: CASSQVRSPLHF. The CDR3 bases are TGCGCCAGCAGCCAAGTCCGTTCACCCCTCCACTTT.

V and J are TRBV7-8 and TRBJ1-6; 7 positions agree with TRBD1. From germline, CDR1 is SGHVS and CDR2 FQNEAQ. This CDR3 region has 15 residues. V lost 5 bases to trimming and J lost 10 bases; unmatched junction nucleotides: 11. The CDR3 DNA reads as TGTGCCAGCAGCAACCGGGACAGTATAGAGTCACCCCTCCACTTT. This encodes CASSNRDSIESPLHF.

The V call is TRBV29-1, the J call TRBJ2-7, with 7 bases lining up with TRBD1. Germline V gene lookup returns CDR1 SQVTM and CDR2 ANQGSEA. The CDR3 has 11 residues. The junction had 3 bases not matched to a gene; V was cut back by 5 bases and J by 5 bases. The CDR3 here is CSVRQGHEQYF. CDR3 nucleotide sequence: TGCAGCGTTAGACAGGGCCACGAGCAGTACTTC.

This clonotype was counted at least ten times. This rearrangement joins TRBV24-1 to TRBJ2-1; 11 nucleotides align to TRBD2. There are 16 residues in the CDR3. The germline gives CDR1 KGHDR, CDR2 SFDVKD. Losses at the gene ends were 0 bases for V and 9 bases for J; bases not matched to a gene: 6. CDR3 region: CATSDLATSGSLEQFF. The CDR3 DNA reads TGTGCCACCAGTGATTTGGCAACTAGCGGGAGTCTTGAGCAGTTCTTC.

The rearrangement uses TRBV27 and TRBJ2-1; TRBD2 aligns across 11 bases. The ends lost 4 bases at V and 8 bases at J; junction bases unmatched: 7. This CDR3 contains 15 residues. CDR1 and CDR2 from the germline V gene are MNHEY and SMNVEV (reference sequence). CDR3 region: CASSSGSGRADEQFF. The CDR3 DNA is TGTGCCAGCAGTTCAGGTAGCGGGAGGGCTGATGAGCAGTTCTTC.

This chain uses TRBV7-9 with TRBJ2-2; 12 bases agree with TRBD1. The CDR3 sequence is 16 residues long. Per the germline V gene, CDR1 is SEHNR and CDR2 is FQNEAQ (reference sequence). V was pared by 8 bases and J by 4 bases, with 8 bases of the junction left unmatched. Here the CDR3 reads CASSGQGAPSTGELFF. The CDR3 coding sequence is TGTGCCAGCTCGGGACAGGGGGCCCCGAGCACCGGGGAGCTGTTTTTT.

The J gene is TRBJ1-2, the V gene TRBV7-8; D might be TRBD1 (6 bases). Germline lookup yields CDR1 SGHVS and CDR2 FQNEAQ. V shed 5 bases and J shed 4 bases, with 20 bases lying between them. There are 16 residues in the CDR3. CDR3 in DNA: TGTGCCAGCAGCCGGGAGGGGGGGGGGGCTGGCTATGGCTACACCTTC. Its translation: CASSREGGGAGYGYTF.

The chain recombines TRBV7-9 with TRBJ1-4; TRBD1 agrees at 7 bases. Germline trimming cut 1 base from V and 8 bases from J; bases unmatched to any gene: 7. Germline V lookup: CDR1 SEHNR, CDR2 FQNEAQ (reference sequence). The CDR3 length is 15 residues. DNA for the CDR3: TGTGCCAGCAGCTTAGTGTCAGGGGGTGGAGAAAAACTGTTTTTT. Its protein is CASSLVSGGGEKLFF.

This chain connects TRBV19 to TRBJ1-1, with D unclear. From germline, CDR1 is LNHDA and CDR2 SQIVND (reference sequence). V lost 9 bases and J lost 0, with 17 bases in between. CDR3 length equals 15 residues. The DNA of the CDR3 is TGTGCCAGCGCGGCGACGGGGAGCATGAACACTGAAGCTTTCTTT. It codes for CASAATGSMNTEAFF.

This chain links TRBV20-1 with TRBJ2-4; D uncertain. V shed 0 bases and J shed 2 bases, with 11 bases lying between them. Germline-derived CDR1 and CDR2 are DFQATT and SNEGSKA (reference sequence). This CDR3 comprises 15 residues. Here the CDR3 reads CSARDGQSPKNIQYF. DNA for the CDR3: TGCAGTGCTAGAGATGGGCAGTCTCCCAAAAACATTCAGTACTTC.

This clonotype occurred many times. The CDR3 reads CASSLGQDSGNTIYF. Written as DNA, the CDR3 is TGTGCCAGCAGCCTCGGACAGGACTCTGGAAACACCATATATTTT. The V call is TRBV14, the J call TRBJ1-3; 7 nucleotides align to TRBD1. CDR1 SGHDN and CDR2 FVKESK come from the germline V gene. This CDR3 comprises 15 residues. V lost 4 bases to trimming and J lost 0 bases; unmatched junction nucleotides: 3.

The chain combines TRBV7-3 with TRBJ2-2, with 8 bases lining up with TRBD2. Looked up from germline, CDR1 is SGHTA and CDR2 is FQGTGA. The CDR3 extends over 15 amino acids. The ends lost 5 bases at V and 2 bases at J; junction bases unmatched: 4. The DNA for the CDR3 is TGTGCCAGCAGCCCGAGGACTAGCAACACCGGGGAGCTGTTTTTT. Its translation is CASSPRTSNTGELFF.

This clonotype was seen repeatedly, ten times or more. The rearrangement joins TRBV30 to TRBJ2-1; D remains unclear. Trimming cost V 3 bases and J 6 bases, with 9 bases left between them. This CDR3 comprises 12 residues. Germline V gene sequence: CDR1 GTSNPN, CDR2 SVGIG (reference sequence). For the CDR3, the DNA is TGTGCCTGGAGCTACCGATTCAATGAGCAGTTCTTC. This gives the protein CAWSYRFNEQFF.

This clonotype was picked up a small number of times. The J gene is TRBJ1-6, the V gene TRBV7-9, with a weak D call TRBD1 (6 bases). CDR1 is SEHNR and CDR2 is FQNEAQ in the germline V gene (reference sequence). V shed 0 bases and J shed 11 bases, with 8 bases lying between them. This CDR3 is 13 amino acids long. CDR3 bases: TGTGCCAGCAGCTTAGCCGAGGGGGCACCCCTCCACTTT. The encoded protein is CASSLAEGAPLHF.

Regarding this clonotype: This sequence may be a read error, since a much larger clone differs from it by one base. This chain connects TRBV6-2 or TRBV6-3 to TRBJ2-7; D ambiguous. CDR1 is MNHEY, CDR2 SVGEGT, per germline. Trimming pared 5 bases from V and 2 bases from J, leaving 10 bases between. CDR3 length: 13 amino acids. In DNA form, the CDR3 reads TGTGCCAGCAGTAATTTAGGCGCCTACGAGCAGTACTTC. Translation gives CASSNLGAYEQYF.